These 20 T cell receptor beta chains were sequenced from one sample in a study of spatial heterogeneity in lung cancer. Antigens of these TCRs are unknown. TCRdb ran MiXCR on the 5' RACE reads and lists one entry per CDR3 protein. The repertoire includes about 27,000 distinct CDR3 sequences, under 8.5% of them detected once, and around 25% sits in the top ten. The time point is: sample taken at primary tumor resection. Study-wide findings and caveats: Tracking of tumor mutation counts was seen in expanded intratumoral alpha and beta TCR counts.

The sequences come from lung tumor tissue, collected at surgery. These receptors all come from a male donor with early-stage non-small cell lung cancer.

At least ten counts were recorded for this clonotype. One end of the junction is discordant with germline, which a read error may explain. The genes are TRBV28 and TRBJ2-7; D possibly corresponds to TRBD2 (6 bases). CDR1 and CDR2 from the germline V gene are MDHEN and SYDVKM. This CDR3 comprises 16 residues. Written as DNA, the CDR3 is TGTGCCAGCTGTTTTAGGGCAAGCGGGCCCCCCTACGAGCAGTACTTC. Amino acids: CASCFRASGPPYEQYF.

This clonotype has ten or more counts. This chain connects TRBV28 to TRBJ1-2, with D hard to call. The V end was cut by 3 bases, the J end by 7 bases, with 6 bases between. Germline V gene sequence: CDR1 MDHEN, CDR2 SYDVKM. The CDR3 runs 11 residues. Here the CDR3 reads CASSFQGGYTF. The CDR3 DNA is TGTGCCAGCAGTTTCCAAGGTGGCTACACCTTC.

The chain combines TRBV3-1 with TRBJ2-7, with D possibly being TRBD2 (7 bases). CDR1 is LGHDT, CDR2 YNNKEL, per germline (reference sequence). V lost 5 bases and J lost 3, with 14 bases in between. The CDR3 is made up of 14 amino acids. CDR3: CASSGGARNYEQYF. The CDR3 DNA reads as TGTGCCAGCAGCGGGGGGGCTAGGAACTACGAGCAGTACTTC.

This clonotype was recorded at least ten times. V and J are TRBV3-1 and TRBJ1-1; weak D call: TRBD1 (5 bases). Germline V gene sequence: CDR1 LGHDT, CDR2 YNNKEL (reference sequence). Trimming cost V 0 bases and J 1 base, with 12 bases left between them. The CDR3 is 16 residues long. CDR3 DNA sequence: TGTGCCAGCAGCCAAGAGGGGGTAGGTACGAACACTGAAGCTTTCTTT. It codes for CASSQEGVGTNTEAFF.

This clonotype came up many times. The V call is TRBV20-1, the J call TRBJ2-7; 10 nucleotides align to TRBD1. CDR3 size: 14 residues. V lost 1 base to trimming and J lost 8 bases; unmatched junction nucleotides: 8. Germline V CDR1 and CDR2: DFQATT, SNEGSKA (reference sequence). As DNA, the CDR3 is TGCAGTGCTAGAGTGGGGACAGGGGCCCACCAGCAGTACTTC. Its protein product is CSARVGTGAHQQYF.

This clonotype was found many times. The chain combines TRBV2 with TRBJ1-4; 9 bases are shared with TRBD1. The CDR3 runs to 14 residues. V gave up 8 bases and J gave up 8 bases; unmatched junction bases: 9. Germline V gene data show CDR1 as SNHLY and CDR2 as FYNNEI. CDR3 sequence reads: CASGLGTGYEKLFF. In DNA, the CDR3 is TGTGCCAGCGGTCTGGGGACAGGGTACGAAAAACTGTTTTTT.

By sample fraction, this clonotype is medium-sized. The CDR3 spells CASSSRYQPQHF. The CDR3 DNA sequence: TGTGCCAGCAGCTCGCGATATCAGCCCCAGCATTTT. The rearrangement joins TRBV7-2 to TRBJ1-5; no firm D call. Germline lookup yields CDR1 SGHTA and CDR2 FQGNSA. The germline V and J ends were trimmed by 4 bases and 5 bases, with 6 bases remaining between them. The CDR3 runs to 12 residues.

Ten or more counts support this clonotype. At one boundary the junction diverges from the germline segment, which might be a read error. The J gene is TRBJ2-3, the V gene TRBV5-1, with a possible D match to TRBD2 (6 bases). The CDR3 loop spans 13 amino acids. The V gene's germline CDR1 is SGHRS and CDR2 YFSETQ. The CDR3: CATSLGGSDTQYF. The CDR3, as DNA: TGCGCCACCAGCCTCGGGGGATCAGATACGCAGTATTTT. Full variable domain (remainder filled in from reference TRBV5-1 and TRBJ2-3): KAGVTQTPRYLIKTRGQQVTLSCSPISGHRSVSWYQQTPGQGLQFLFEYFSETQRNKGNFPGRFSGRQFSNSRSEMNVSTLELGDSALYLCATSLGGSDTQYFGPGTRLTVL.

This clonotype has a count of ten or more. The genes are TRBV20-1 and TRBJ1-1; perhaps TRBD1 as D (5 bases). This CDR3 is 13 amino acids long. V lost 1 base and J 6 bases, leaving 12 bases between the germline ends. The V gene's germline CDR1 is DFQATT and CDR2 SNEGSKA (reference sequence). The chain's CDR3 is CSARAGGRPEAFF. CDR3 nucleotides: TGCAGTGCTAGAGCGGGGGGTCGCCCTGAAGCTTTCTTT.

This clonotype was counted many times. The chain employs TRBV13 and TRBJ1-4; the match to TRBD1 covers 7 bases. Unmatched junction bases numbered 10, after V lost 4 bases and J lost 8 bases. The CDR3 sequence is 15 residues long. Germline values: CDR1 PRHDT, CDR2 FYEKMQ (reference sequence). The CDR3 protein is CASSYTRTGSEKLFF. The CDR3 DNA is TGTGCCAGCAGCTATACCCGGACAGGCTCAGAAAAACTGTTTTTT.

This chain connects TRBV4-1 to TRBJ2-7; 10 nucleotides align to TRBD1. The ends lost 4 bases at V and 3 bases at J; junction bases unmatched: 6. Germline lookup yields CDR1 MGHRA and CDR2 YSYEKL. The CDR3 loop spans 15 amino acids. The CDR3 DNA sequence: TGCGCCAGCAGCCGGGATGGACAGGGGGACTACGAGCAGTACTTC. Its protein is CASSRDGQGDYEQYF.

This clonotype was seen a few times. The chain joins TRBV10-2 to TRBJ1-4, with 7 bases aligning to TRBD1. This CDR3 has 16 residues. Germline CDR1 WSHSY, CDR2 SAAADI. Losses at the gene ends were 1 base for V and 7 bases for J; bases not matched to a gene: 9. The CDR3 is CASSEFRRGESEKLFF. The CDR3 DNA is TGCGCCAGCAGTGAGTTTCGCAGGGGGGAAAGTGAAAAACTGTTTTTT.

Many counts were recorded for this clonotype. The V and J genes are TRBV28 and TRBJ1-4; TRBD1 is a possible D gene (5 bases). Trimming cost V 5 bases and J 0 bases, with 10 bases left between them. The CDR3 totals 15 residues. Germline CDR1 is MDHEN and CDR2 is SYDVKM. This CDR3 reads CASSPVRATNEKLFF. The CDR3 bases are TGTGCCAGCAGTCCCGTCAGGGCAACTAATGAAAAACTGTTTTTT. The complete variable domain, with remaining parts taken from reference TRBV28 and TRBJ1-4, reads DVKVTQSSRYLVKRTGEKVFLECVQDMDHENMFWYRQDPGLGLRLIYFSYDVKMKEKGDIPEGYSVSREKKERFSLILESASTNQTSMYLCASSPVRATNEKLFFGSGTQLSVL.

V gene TRBV9 combines with J gene TRBJ1-2; unclear D gene. Germline assignment: CDR1 SGDLS and CDR2 YYNGEE. The CDR3 covers 14 residues. V dropped 5 bases and J dropped 0 bases, with 11 bases sitting between them. The CDR3 DNA follows: TGTGCCAGCAGTGCCGCCCAAGCTAACTATGGCTACACCTTC. Residues: CASSAAQANYGYTF.

The table lists this clonotype with many counts. The chain is built from TRBV9 and TRBJ1-2; D ambiguous. CDR3 length equals 16 residues. Trimming cost V 0 bases and J 0 bases, with 12 bases left between them. From germline, CDR1 is SGDLS and CDR2 YYNGEE. The CDR3 nucleotides are TGTGCCAGCAGCGTAGGAGCGACGGTGACTAACTATGGCTACACCTTC. Translation: CASSVGATVTNYGYTF.

In its sample, this clonotype was seen a few times. The chain employs TRBV18 and TRBJ1-6; D perhaps matches TRBD1 (5 bases). This CDR3 region has 15 residues. V was clipped by 3 bases and J by 6 bases, with 12 bases between them. Germline V gene sequence: CDR1 KGHSH, CDR2 LQKENI. The CDR3 DNA is TGTGCCAGCTCACCCTGGCAAGGGGCTAATTCACCCCTCCACTTT. Translation gives CASSPWQGANSPLHF.

In this sample, this clonotype turned up a few times. The V gene is TRBV20-1, the J gene TRBJ1-5; D unresolved. The CDR3 has 11 residues. Germline V gives CDR1 DFQATT, CDR2 SNEGSKA (reference sequence). The V gene lost 1 base and the J gene lost 10 bases, with 8 bases spanning the gap. The CDR3 spells CSARAVGPQHF. For the CDR3, the DNA is TGCAGTGCTAGAGCCGTGGGCCCCCAGCATTTT.

The J gene is TRBJ1-6, the V gene TRBV20-1; 10 nucleotides agree with TRBD1. Germline trimming cut 6 bases from V and 7 bases from J; bases unmatched to any gene: 18. Per germline, CDR1 DFQATT and CDR2 SNEGSKA (reference sequence). The CDR3 loop spans 18 amino acids. The chain's CDR3 is CSAGRDRGRPLENSPLHF. CDR3 coding DNA: TGCAGTGCGGGTCGAGACAGGGGGCGCCCCCTGGAGAATTCACCCCTCCACTTT.

The chain has TRBV2 and TRBJ2-6; 7 bases match TRBD1. This CDR3 contains 18 residues. V lost 0 bases, J lost 4 bases, and 9 bases stayed unmatched. Germline loops: CDR1 SNHLY, CDR2 FYNNEI. The CDR3 DNA sequence: TGTGCCAGCAGTGAAGCAAGAGGGGGCCAGATCGGGGCCAACGTCCTGACTTTC. Amino acid sequence: CASSEARGGQIGANVLTF.

In its sample, this clonotype was seen a few times. The chain has TRBV6-2 or TRBV6-3 and TRBJ2-7; D uncertain. The V end lost 3 bases, the J end lost 2 bases, and 8 bases lay between the germline ends. The CDR3 is 13 residues long. Per germline, CDR1 MNHEY and CDR2 SVGEGT. The CDR3 sequence is CASSYDRAYEQYF. DNA of the CDR3: TGTGCCAGCAGTTATGACCGAGCCTACGAGCAGTACTTC.